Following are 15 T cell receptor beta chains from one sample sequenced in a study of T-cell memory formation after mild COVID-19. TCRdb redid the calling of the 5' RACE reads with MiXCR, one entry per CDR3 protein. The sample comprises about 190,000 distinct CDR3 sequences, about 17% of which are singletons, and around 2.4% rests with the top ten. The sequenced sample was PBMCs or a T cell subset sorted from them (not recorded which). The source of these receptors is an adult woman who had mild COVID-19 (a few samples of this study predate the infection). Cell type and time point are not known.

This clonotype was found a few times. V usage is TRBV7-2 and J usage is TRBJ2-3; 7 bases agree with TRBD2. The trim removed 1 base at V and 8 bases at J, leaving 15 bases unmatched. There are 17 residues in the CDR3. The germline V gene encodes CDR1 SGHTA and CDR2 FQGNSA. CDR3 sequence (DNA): TGTGCCAGCAGCTTAGTTCCTCGGCTAGCGGAGCCGGGTACGCAGTATTTT. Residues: CASSLVPRLAEPGTQYF.

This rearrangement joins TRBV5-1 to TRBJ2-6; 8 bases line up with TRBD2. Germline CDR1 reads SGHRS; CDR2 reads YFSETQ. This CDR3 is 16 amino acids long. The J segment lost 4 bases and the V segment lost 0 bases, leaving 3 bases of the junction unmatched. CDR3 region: CASSLVAGSGANVLTF. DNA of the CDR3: TGCGCCAGCAGCTTGGTAGCGGGGTCCGGGGCCAACGTCCTGACTTTC.

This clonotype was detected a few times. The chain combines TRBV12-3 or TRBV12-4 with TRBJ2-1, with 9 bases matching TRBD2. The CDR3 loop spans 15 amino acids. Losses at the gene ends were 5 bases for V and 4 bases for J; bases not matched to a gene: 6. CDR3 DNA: TGTGCCAGCAGTGGCGGCGCGGGGGGGTACAATGAGCAGTTCTTC. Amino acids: CASSGGAGGYNEQFF.

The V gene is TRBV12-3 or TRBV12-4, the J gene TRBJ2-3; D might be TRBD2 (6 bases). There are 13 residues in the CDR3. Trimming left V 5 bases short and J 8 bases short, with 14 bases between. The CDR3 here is CASSPGGPGTQYF. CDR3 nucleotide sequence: TGTGCCAGCAGTCCCGGGGGACCCGGTACGCAGTATTTT.

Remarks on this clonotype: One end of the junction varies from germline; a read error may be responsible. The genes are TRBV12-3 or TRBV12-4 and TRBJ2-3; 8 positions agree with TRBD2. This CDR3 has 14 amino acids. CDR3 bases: TGTGCCAGCAGTATAGCGGGAAGCACAGATACGCAGTATTTT. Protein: CASSIAGSTDTQYF.

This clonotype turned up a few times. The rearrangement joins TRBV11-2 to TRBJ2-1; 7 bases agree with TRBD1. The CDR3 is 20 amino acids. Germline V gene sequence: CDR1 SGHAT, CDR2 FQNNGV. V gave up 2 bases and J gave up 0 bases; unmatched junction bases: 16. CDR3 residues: CASSLSTGTAASYSYNEQFF. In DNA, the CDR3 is TGTGCCAGCAGCTTATCAACCGGGACAGCAGCTTCCTACTCCTACAATGAGCAGTTCTTC.

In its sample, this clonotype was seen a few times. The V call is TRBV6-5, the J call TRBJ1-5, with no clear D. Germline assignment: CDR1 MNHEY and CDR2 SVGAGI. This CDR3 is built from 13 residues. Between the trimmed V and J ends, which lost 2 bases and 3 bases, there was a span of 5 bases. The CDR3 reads CASSYGDNQPQHF. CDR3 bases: TGTGCCAGCAGTTACGGGGACAATCAGCCCCAGCATTTT.

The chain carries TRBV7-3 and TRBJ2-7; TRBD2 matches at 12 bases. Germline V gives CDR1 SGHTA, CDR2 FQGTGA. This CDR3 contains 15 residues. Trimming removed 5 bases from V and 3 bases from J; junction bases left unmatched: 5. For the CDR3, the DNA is TGTGCCAGCAGCCCCGGACTAGCGGGGTTCTACGAGCAGTACTTC. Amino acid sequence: CASSPGLAGFYEQYF. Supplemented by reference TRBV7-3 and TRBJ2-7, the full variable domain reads GAGVSQTPSNKVTEKGKYVELRCDPISGHTALYWYRQSLGQGPEFLIYFQGTGAADDSGLPNDRFFAVRPEGSVSTLKIQRTERGDSAVYLCASSPGLAGFYEQYFGPGTRLTVT.

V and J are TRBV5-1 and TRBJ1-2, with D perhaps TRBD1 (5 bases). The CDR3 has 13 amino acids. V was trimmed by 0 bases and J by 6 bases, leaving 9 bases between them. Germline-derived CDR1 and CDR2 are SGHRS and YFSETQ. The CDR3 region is CASSLAGADGYTF. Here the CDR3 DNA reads TGCGCCAGCAGCTTGGCTGGGGCGGATGGCTACACCTTC.

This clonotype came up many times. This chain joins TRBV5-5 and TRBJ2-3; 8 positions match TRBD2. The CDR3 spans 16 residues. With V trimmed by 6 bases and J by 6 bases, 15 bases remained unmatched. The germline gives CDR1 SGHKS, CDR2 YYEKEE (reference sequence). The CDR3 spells CASNSGSHFRFDTQYF. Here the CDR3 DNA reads TGTGCCAGCAACAGCGGGAGTCATTTTCGGTTCGATACGCAGTATTTT.

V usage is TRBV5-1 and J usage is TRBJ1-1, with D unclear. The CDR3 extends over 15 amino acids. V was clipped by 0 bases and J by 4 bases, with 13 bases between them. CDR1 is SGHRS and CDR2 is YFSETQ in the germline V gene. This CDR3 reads CASSLEPQPSTEAFF. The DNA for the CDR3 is TGCGCCAGCAGCTTGGAGCCCCAACCAAGCACTGAAGCTTTCTTT.

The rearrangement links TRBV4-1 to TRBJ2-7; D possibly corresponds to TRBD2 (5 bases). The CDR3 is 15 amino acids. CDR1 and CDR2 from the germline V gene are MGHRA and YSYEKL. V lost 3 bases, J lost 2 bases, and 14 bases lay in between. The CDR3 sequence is CASSQSSMRAYEQYF. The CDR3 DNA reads TGCGCCAGCAGCCAGAGTTCAATGAGGGCCTACGAGCAGTACTTC.

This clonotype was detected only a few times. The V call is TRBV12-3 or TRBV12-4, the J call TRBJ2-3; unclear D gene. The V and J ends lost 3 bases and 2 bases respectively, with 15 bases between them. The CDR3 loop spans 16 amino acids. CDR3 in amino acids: CASSFGPLTPTDTQYF. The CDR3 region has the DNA TGTGCCAGCAGTTTTGGACCACTAACCCCCACAGATACGCAGTATTTT.

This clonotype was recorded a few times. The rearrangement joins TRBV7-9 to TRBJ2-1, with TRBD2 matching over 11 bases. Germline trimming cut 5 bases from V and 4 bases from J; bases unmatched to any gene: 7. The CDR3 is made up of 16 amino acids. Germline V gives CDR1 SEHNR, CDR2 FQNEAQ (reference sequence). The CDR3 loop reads CASSPRTSGLYNEQFF. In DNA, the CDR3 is TGTGCCAGCAGCCCGAGGACTAGCGGGCTTTACAATGAGCAGTTCTTC.

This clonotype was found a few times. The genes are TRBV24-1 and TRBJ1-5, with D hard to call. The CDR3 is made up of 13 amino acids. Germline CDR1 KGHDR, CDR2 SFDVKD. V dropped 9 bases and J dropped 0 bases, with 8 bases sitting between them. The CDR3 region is CATSTSSNQPQHF. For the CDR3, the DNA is TGTGCCACCTCTACAAGTAGCAATCAGCCCCAGCATTTT.